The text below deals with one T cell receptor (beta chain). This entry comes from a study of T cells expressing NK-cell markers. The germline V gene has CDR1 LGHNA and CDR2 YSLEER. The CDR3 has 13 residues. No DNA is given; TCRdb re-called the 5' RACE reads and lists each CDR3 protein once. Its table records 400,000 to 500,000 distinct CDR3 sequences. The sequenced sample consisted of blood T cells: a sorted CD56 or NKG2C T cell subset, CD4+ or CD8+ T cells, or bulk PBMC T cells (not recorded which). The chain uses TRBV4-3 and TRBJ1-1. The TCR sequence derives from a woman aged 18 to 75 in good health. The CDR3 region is CASSPQLDSEAFF.